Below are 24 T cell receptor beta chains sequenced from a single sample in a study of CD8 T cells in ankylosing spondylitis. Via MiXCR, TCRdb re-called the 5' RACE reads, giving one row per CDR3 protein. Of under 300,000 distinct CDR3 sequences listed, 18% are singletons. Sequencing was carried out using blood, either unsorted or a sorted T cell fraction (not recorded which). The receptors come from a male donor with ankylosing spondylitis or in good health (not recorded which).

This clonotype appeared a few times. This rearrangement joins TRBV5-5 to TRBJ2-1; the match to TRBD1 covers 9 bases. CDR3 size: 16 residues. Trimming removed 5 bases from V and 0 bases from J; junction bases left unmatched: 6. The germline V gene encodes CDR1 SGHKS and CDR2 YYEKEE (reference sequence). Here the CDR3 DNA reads TGTGCCAGCAGAAAGACGGGACAGGGCTCCTACAATGAGCAGTTCTTC. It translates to CASRKTGQGSYNEQFF.

The CDR3 here is CASSQDGAGVWNEQYF. In DNA, the CDR3 is TGCGCCAGCAGCCAAGATGGGGCAGGGGTTTGGAACGAGCAGTACTTC. This chain links TRBV4-3 with TRBJ2-7; possible D gene TRBD1, 6 bases. Germline V gives CDR1 LGHNA, CDR2 YSLEER. This CDR3 is 16 amino acids long. Trimming left V 0 bases short and J 5 bases short, with 17 bases between.

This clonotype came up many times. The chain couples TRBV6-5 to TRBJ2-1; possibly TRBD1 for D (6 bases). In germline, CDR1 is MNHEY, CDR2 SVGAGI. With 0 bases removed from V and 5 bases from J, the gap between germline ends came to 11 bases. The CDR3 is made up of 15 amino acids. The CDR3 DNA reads TGTGCCAGCAGTTACTCTGGGACATACAACAATGAGCAGTTCTTC. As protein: CASSYSGTYNNEQFF.

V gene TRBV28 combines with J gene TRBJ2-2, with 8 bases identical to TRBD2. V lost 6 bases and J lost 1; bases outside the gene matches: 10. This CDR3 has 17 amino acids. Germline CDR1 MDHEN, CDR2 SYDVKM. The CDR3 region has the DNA TGTGCCAGCAGCCCGTTTGTTAGCGGGGAGAACACCGGGGAGCTGTTTTTT. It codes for CASSPFVSGENTGELFF. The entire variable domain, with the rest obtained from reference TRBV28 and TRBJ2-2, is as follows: DVKVTQSSRYLVKRTGEKVFLECVQDMDHENMFWYRQDPGLGLRLIYFSYDVKMKEKGDIPEGYSVSREKKERFSLILESASTNQTSMYLCASSPFVSGENTGELFFGEGSRLTVL.

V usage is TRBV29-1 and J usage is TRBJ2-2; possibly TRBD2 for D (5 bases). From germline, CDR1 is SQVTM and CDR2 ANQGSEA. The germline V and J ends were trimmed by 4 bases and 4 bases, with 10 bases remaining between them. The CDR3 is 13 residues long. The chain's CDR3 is CSVGGPVTGELFF. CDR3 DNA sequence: TGCAGCGTTGGAGGGCCGGTCACCGGGGAGCTGTTTTTT.

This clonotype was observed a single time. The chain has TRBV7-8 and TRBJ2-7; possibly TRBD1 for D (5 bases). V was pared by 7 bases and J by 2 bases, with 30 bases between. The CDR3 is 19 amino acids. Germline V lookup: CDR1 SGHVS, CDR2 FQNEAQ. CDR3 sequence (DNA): TGTGCCAGCACCCGAAGGAGCAGAGTAGACAGCCCAAAGGCCTACGAGCAGTACTTC. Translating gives CASTRRSRVDSPKAYEQYF.

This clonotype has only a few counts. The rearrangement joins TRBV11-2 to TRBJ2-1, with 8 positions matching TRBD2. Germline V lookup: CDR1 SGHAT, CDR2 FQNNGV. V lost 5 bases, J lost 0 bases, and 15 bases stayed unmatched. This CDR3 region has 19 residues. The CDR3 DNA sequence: TGTGCCAGCAGCCTACTTCTACTAGCGGAACTTAGCTCCTACAATGAGCAGTTCTTC. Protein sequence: CASSLLLLAELSSYNEQFF.

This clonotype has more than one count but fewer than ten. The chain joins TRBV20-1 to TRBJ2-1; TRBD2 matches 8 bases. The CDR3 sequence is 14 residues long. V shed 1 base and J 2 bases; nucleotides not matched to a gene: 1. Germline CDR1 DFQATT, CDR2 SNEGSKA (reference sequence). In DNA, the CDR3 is TGCAGTGCTAGAGGACTAGCGACCTACAATGAGCAGTTCTTC. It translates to CSARGLATYNEQFF.

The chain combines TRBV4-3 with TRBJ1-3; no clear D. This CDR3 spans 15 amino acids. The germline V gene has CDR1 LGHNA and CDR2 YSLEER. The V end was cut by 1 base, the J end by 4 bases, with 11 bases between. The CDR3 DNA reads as TGCGCCAGCAGCCAAGGCGGTGCCGGGGGAAACACCATATATTTT. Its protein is CASSQGGAGGNTIYF.

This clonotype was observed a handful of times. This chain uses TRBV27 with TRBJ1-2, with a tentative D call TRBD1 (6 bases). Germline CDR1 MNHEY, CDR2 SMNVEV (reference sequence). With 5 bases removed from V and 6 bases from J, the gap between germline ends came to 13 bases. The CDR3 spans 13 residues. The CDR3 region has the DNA TGTGCCAGCAGTCCCTCAGGGGTTAATGGCTACACCTTC. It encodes CASSPSGVNGYTF.

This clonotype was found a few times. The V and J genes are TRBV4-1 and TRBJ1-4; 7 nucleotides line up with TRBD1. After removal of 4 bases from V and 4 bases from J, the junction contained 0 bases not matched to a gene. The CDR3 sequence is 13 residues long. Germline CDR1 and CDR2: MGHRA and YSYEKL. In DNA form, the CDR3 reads TGCGCCAGCAGCCGACAGGGTAATGAAAAACTGTTTTTT. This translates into CASSRQGNEKLFF.

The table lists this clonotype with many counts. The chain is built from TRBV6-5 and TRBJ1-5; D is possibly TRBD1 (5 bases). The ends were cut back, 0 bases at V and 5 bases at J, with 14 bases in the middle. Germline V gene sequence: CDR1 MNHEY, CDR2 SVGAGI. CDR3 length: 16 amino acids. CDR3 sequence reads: CASSYSAPGPYQPQHF. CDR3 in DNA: TGTGCCAGCAGTTACTCGGCCCCAGGGCCCTATCAGCCCCAGCATTTT.

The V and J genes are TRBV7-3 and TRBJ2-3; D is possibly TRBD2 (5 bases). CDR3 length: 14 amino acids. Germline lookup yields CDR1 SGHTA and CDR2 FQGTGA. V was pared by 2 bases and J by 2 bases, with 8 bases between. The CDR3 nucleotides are TGTGCCAGCAGCTTAGGAGGAACCACAGATACGCAGTATTTT. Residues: CASSLGGTTDTQYF.

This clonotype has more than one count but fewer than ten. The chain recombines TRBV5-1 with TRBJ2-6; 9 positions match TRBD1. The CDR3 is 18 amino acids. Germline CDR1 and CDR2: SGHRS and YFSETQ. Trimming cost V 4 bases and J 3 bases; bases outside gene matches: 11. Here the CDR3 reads CASSVSGTGSLGANVLTF. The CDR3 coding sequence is TGCGCCAGCAGCGTTTCCGGGACAGGGAGCCTTGGGGCCAACGTCCTGACTTTC.

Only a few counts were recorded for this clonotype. The CDR3 here is CAISGREGPLEQYF. The CDR3 DNA reads TGTGCCATCAGTGGGCGGGAGGGCCCGCTCGAGCAGTACTTC. The chain has TRBV10-3 and TRBJ2-7; 9 nucleotides align to TRBD2. Germline V gene data show CDR1 as ENHRY and CDR2 as SYGVKD. V lost 4 bases to trimming and J lost 6 bases; unmatched junction nucleotides: 7. This CDR3 is built from 14 residues.

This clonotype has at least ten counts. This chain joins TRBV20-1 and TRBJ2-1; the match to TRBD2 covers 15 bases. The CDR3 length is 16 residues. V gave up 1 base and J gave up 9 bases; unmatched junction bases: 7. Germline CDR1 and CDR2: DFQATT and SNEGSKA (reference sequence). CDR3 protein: CSARGPGLAGGGEQFF. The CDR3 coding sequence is TGCAGTGCTAGAGGTCCGGGACTAGCGGGAGGAGGTGAGCAGTTCTTC.

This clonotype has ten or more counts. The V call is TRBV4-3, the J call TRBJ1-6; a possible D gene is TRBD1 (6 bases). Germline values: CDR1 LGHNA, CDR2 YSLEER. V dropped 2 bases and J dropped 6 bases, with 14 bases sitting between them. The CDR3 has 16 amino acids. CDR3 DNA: TGCGCCAGCAGCCAAACGAGGGGGGGCCGTAATTCACCCCTCCACTTT. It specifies CASSQTRGGRNSPLHF.

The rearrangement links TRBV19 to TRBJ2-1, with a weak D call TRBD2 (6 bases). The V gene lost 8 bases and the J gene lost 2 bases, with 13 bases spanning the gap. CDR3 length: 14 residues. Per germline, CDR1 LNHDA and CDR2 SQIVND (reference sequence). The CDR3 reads CASGWRGTYNEQFF. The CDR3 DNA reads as TGTGCCAGTGGATGGAGGGGCACCTACAATGAGCAGTTCTTC. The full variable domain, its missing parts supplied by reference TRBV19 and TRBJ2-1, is DGGITQSPKYLFRKEGQNVTLSCEQNLNHDAMYWYRQDPGQGLRLIYYSQIVNDFQKGDIAEGYSVSREKKESFPLTVTSAQKNPTAFYLCASGWRGTYNEQFFGPGTRLTVL.

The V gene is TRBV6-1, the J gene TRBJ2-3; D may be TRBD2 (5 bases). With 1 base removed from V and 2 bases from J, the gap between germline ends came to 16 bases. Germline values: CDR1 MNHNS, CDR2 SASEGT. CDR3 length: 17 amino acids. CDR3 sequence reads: CASSEVVEGPPTDTQYF. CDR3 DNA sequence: TGTGCCAGCAGTGAAGTCGTAGAGGGTCCCCCCACAGATACGCAGTATTTT.

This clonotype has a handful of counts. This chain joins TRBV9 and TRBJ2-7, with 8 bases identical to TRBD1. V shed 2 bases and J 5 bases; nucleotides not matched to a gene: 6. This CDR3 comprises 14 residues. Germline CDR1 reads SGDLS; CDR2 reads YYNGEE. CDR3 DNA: TGTGCCAGCAGCGTCTACGGGACAGGCGACGAGCAGTACTTC. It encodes CASSVYGTGDEQYF.

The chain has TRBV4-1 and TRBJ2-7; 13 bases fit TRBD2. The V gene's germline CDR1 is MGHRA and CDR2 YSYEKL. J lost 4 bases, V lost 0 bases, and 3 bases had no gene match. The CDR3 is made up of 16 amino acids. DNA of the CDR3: TGCGCCAGCAGCCAAGACTCGGGACTAGCGGGGTACGAGCAGTACTTC. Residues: CASSQDSGLAGYEQYF.

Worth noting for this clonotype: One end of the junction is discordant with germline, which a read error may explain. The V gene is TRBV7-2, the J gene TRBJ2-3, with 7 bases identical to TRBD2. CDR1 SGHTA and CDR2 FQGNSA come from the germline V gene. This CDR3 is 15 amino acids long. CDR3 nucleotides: TGTGGCAGCAGCTGGGGGGGAGGGACGGGAGATACGCAGTATTTT. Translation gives CGSSWGGGTGDTQYF.

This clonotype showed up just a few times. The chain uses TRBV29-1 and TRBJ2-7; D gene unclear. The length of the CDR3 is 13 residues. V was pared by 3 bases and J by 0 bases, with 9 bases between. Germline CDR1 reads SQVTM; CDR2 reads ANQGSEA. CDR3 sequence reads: CSVEGQNSYEQYF. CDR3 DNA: TGCAGCGTTGAGGGCCAGAACTCCTACGAGCAGTACTTC.

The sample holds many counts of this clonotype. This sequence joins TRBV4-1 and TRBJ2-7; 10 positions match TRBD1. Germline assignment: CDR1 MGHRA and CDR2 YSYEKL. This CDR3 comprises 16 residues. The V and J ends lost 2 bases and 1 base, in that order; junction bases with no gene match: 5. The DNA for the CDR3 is TGCGCCAGCAGCCAACCCCGGGACAGGGGTTCCTACGAGCAGTACTTC. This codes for CASSQPRDRGSYEQYF.